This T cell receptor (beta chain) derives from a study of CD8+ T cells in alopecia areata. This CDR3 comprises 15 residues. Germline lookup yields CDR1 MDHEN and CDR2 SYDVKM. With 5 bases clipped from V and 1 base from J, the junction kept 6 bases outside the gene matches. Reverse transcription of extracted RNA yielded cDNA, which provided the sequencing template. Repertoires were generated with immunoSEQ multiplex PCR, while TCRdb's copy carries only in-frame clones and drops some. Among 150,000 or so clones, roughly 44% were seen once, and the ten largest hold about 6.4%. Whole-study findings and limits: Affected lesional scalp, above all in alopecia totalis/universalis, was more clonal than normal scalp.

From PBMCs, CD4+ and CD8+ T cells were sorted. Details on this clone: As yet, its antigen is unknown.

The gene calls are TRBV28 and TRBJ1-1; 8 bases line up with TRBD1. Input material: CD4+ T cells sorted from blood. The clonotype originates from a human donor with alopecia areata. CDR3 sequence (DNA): TGTGCCAGCAGTCCGTGGACAGGGCCGAACACTGAAGCTTTCTTT. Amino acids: CASSPWTGPNTEAFF.